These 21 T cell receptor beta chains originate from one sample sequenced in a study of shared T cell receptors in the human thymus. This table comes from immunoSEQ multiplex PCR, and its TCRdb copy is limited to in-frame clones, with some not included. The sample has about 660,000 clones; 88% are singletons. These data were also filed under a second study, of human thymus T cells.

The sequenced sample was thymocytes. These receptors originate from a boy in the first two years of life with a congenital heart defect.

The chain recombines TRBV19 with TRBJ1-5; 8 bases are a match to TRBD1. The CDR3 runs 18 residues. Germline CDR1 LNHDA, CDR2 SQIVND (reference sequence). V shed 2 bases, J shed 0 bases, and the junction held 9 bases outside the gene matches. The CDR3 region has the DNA TGTGCCAGTAGTATAAGGGAGACAGGGGCCTATAGCAATCAGCCCCAGCATTTT. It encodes CASSIRETGAYSNQPQHF.

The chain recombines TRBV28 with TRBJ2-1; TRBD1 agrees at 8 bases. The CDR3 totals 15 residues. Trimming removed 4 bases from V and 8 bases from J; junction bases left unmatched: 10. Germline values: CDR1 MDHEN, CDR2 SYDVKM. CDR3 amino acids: CASSSYRQGLDEQFF. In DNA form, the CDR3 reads TGTGCCAGCAGTTCCTATCGACAGGGGTTAGATGAGCAGTTCTTC.

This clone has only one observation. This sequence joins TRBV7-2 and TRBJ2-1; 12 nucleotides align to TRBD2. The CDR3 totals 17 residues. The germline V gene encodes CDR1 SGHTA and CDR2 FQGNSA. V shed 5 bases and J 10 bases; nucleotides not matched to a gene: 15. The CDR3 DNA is TGTGCCAGCAGCACAAAGACTAGCGGGAGCGGGGACCTCGAGCAGTTCTTC. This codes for CASSTKTSGSGDLEQFF.

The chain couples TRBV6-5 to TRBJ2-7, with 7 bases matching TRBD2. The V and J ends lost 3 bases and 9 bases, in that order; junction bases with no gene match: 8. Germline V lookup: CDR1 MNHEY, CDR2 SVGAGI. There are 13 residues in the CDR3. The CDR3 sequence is CASSYGGSLGQYF. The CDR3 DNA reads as TGTGCCAGCAGTTATGGCGGGAGTCTGGGGCAGTACTTC.

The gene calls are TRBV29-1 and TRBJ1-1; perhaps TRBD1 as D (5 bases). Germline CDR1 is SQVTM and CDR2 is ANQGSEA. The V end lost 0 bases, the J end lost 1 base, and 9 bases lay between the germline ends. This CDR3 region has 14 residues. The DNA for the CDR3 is TGCAGCGTTGAAGAAAAAAGGGGGAACACTGAAGCTTTCTTT. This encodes CSVEEKRGNTEAFF.

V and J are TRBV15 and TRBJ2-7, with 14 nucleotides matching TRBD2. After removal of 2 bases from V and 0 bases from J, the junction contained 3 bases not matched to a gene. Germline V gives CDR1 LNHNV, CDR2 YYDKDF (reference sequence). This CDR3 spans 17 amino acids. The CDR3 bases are TGTGCCACCAGCAGAAGGACTAGCGGGAGGACCTCCTACGAGCAGTACTTC. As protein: CATSRRTSGRTSYEQYF.

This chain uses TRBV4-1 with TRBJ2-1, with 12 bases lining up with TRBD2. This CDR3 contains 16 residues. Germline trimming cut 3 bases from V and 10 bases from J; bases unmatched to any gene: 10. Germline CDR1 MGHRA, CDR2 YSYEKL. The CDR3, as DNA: TGCGCCAGCAGCCACGCACTAGCGGGAGGCCTTCGGGAGCAGTTCTTC. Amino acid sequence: CASSHALAGGLREQFF.

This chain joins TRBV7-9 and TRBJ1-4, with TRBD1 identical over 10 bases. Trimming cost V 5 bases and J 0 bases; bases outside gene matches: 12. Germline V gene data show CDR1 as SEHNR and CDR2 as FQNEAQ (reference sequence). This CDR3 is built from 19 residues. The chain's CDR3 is CASSPAGDRGLATNEKLFF. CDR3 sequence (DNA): TGTGCCAGCAGCCCCGCCGGGGACAGGGGCCTGGCAACTAATGAAAAACTGTTTTTT.

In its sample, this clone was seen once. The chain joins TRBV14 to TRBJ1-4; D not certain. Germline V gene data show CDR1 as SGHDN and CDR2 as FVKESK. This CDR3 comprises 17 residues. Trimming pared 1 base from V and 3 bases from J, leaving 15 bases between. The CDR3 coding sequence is TGTGCCAGCAGCCAAGGTCCAGCCGCGGCCCCTAATGAAAAACTGTTTTTT. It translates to CASSQGPAAAPNEKLFF.

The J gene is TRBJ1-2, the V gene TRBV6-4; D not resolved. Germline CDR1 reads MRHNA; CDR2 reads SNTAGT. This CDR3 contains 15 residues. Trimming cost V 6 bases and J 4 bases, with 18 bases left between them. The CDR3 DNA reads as TGTGCCAGCAGGGGTCGTGTGGGAGGACGCTATGGCTACACCTTC. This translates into CASRGRVGGRYGYTF.

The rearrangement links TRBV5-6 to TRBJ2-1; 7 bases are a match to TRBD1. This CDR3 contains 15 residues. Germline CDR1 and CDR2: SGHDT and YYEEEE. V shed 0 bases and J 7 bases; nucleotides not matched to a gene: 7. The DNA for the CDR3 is TGTGCCAGCAGCTTGGGACAGGGCTCACCGAATGAGCAGTTCTTC. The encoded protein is CASSLGQGSPNEQFF.

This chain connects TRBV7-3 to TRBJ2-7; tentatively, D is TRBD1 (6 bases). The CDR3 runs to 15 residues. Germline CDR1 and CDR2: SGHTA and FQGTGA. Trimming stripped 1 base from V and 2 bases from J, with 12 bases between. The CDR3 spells CASSLKGKGAYEQYF. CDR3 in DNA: TGTGCCAGCAGCTTAAAGGGGAAGGGGGCCTACGAGCAGTACTTC.

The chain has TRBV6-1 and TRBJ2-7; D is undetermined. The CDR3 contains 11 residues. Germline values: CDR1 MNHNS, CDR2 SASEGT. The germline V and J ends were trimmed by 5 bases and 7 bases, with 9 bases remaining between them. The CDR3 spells CASSFRSEQYF. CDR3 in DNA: TGTGCCAGCAGTTTCCGGTCAGAGCAGTACTTC.

The CDR3 is CASSPRGGRASEAFF. In nucleotides, the CDR3 is TGTGCCAGCAGCCCTCGGGGAGGTCGAGCTTCTGAAGCTTTCTTT. The rearrangement links TRBV7-2 to TRBJ1-1; D is uncertain. V lost 5 bases and J lost 6, with 19 bases in between. This CDR3 is 15 amino acids long. Germline values: CDR1 SGHTA, CDR2 FQGNSA.

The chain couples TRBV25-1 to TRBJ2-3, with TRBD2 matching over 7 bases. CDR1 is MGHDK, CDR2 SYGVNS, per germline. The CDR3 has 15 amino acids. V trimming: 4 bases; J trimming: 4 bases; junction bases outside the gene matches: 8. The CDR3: CASSGWRELADTQYF. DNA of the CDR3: TGTGCCAGCAGTGGCTGGCGGGAGTTGGCAGATACGCAGTATTTT.

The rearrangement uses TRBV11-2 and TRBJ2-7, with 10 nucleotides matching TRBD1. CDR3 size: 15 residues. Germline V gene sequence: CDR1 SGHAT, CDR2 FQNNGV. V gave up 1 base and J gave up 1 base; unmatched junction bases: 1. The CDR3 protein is CASSLGGQGSYEQYF. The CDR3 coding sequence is TGTGCCAGCAGCTTAGGGGGACAGGGGTCCTACGAGCAGTACTTC.

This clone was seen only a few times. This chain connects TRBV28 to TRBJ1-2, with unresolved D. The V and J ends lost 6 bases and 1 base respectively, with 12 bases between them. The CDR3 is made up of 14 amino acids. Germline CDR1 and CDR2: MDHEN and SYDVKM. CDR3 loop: CASRSTGNNYGYTF. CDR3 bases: TGTGCCAGCAGGTCCACCGGGAATAACTATGGCTACACCTTC.

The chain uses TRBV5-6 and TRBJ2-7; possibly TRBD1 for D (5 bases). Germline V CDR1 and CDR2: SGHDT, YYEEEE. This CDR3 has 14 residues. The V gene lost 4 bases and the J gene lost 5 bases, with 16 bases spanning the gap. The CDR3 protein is CASSPVRGKDEQYF. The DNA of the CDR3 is TGTGCCAGCAGCCCGGTTAGGGGAAAAGACGAGCAGTACTTC.

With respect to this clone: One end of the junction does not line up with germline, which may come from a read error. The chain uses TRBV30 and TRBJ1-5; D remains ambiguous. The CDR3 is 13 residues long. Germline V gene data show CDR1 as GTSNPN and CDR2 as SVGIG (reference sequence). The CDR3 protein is CAWSVGRNQPRHF. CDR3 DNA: TGTGCCTGGAGTGTGGGCCGCAATCAGCCCCGGCATTTT. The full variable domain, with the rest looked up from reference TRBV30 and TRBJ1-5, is SQTIHQWPATLVQPVGSPLSLECTVEGTSNPNLYWYRQAAGRGLQLLFYSVGIGQISSEVPQNLSASRPQDRQFILSSKKLLLSDSGFYLCAWSVGRNQPRHFGDGTRLSIL.

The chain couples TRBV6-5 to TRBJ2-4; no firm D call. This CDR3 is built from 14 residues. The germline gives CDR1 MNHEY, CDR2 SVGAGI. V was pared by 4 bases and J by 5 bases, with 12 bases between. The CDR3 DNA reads TGTGCCAGCAGTTCCCGCCAGGTCGAAAACATTCAGTACTTC. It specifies CASSSRQVENIQYF.

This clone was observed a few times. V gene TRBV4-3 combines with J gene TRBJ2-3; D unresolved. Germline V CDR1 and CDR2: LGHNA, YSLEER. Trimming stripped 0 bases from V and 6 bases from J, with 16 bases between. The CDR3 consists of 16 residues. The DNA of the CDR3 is TGCGCCAGCAGCCAAGATCCAGGTCCCACAAAGGATACGCAGTATTTT. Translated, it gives CASSQDPGPTKDTQYF.